The 30 T cell receptor beta chains listed next were all sequenced from one sample in a study of shared clonotypes between healthy human individuals. The data were produced by immunoSEQ multiplex PCR, yet TCRdb's version contains in-frame clones alone and is incomplete. The sample lists some 2.4 million clones; roughly 93% were seen once. The sample comprised naive CD4+ T cells from PBMCs. The subset was: CD45RA+ positively selected. The origin of the receptors is a man between 18 and 35 years old in good health. Some clones in this sample may be carry-over from other donors' samples.

This chain's CDR3 is CASSPLQGHTGELFF. CDR3 nucleotides: TGTGCCAGCAGCCCTCTACAAGGACACACCGGGGAGCTGTTTTTT. This sequence joins TRBV7-9 and TRBJ2-2; D unclear. CDR1 and CDR2 (germline): SEHNR, FQNEAQ (reference sequence). This CDR3 spans 15 amino acids. Trimming pared 5 bases from V and 3 bases from J, leaving 13 bases between.

V usage is TRBV5-6 and J usage is TRBJ2-2; TRBD1 aligns across 7 bases. This CDR3 spans 17 amino acids. CDR1 is SGHDT and CDR2 is YYEEEE in the germline V gene. The V and J ends lost 1 base and 0 bases, in that order; junction bases with no gene match: 6. The CDR3 bases are TGTGCCAGCAGCTTGTTAAAGGACAGGACGAACACCGGGGAGCTGTTTTTT. It codes for CASSLLKDRTNTGELFF.

J is TRBJ1-5 and V is TRBV2; D not certain. CDR3 length equals 12 residues. Germline CDR1 is SNHLY and CDR2 is FYNNEI. Trimming took 7 bases from V and 10 from J, leaving 14 bases between them. The chain's CDR3 is CASTEVPGPQHF. The CDR3 DNA is TGTGCCAGCACAGAGGTTCCCGGTCCCCAGCATTTT.

V is TRBV5-1 and J is TRBJ2-5; D is uncertain. V shed 0 bases and J shed 2 bases, with 8 bases lying between them. Germline CDR1 is SGHRS and CDR2 is YFSETQ. The CDR3 spans 14 residues. Here the CDR3 reads CASSLVWGQETQYF. The CDR3 nucleotides are TGCGCCAGCAGCTTGGTGTGGGGTCAAGAGACCCAGTACTTC.

The chain is built from TRBV7-9 and TRBJ2-5; 8 nucleotides line up with TRBD1. Losses at the gene ends were 4 bases for V and 4 bases for J; bases not matched to a gene: 5. The CDR3 length is 14 residues. From germline, CDR1 is SEHNR and CDR2 FQNEAQ (reference sequence). CDR3 loop: CASSSQTGGETQYF. CDR3 nucleotides: TGTGCCAGCAGCTCCCAAACAGGGGGAGAGACCCAGTACTTC. The variable domain in full, with the rest retrieved from reference TRBV7-9 and TRBJ2-5, is DTGVSQNPRHKITKRGQNVTFRCDPISEHNRLYWYRQTLGQGPEFLTYFQNEAQLEKSRLLSDRFSAERPKGSFSTLEIQRTEQGDSAMYLCASSSQTGGETQYFGPGTRLLVL.

The chain couples TRBV7-2 to TRBJ2-1; 8 nucleotides align to TRBD2. The CDR3 has 14 amino acids. CDR1 is SGHTA, CDR2 FQGNSA, per germline. With 3 bases clipped from V and 10 bases from J, the junction kept 8 bases outside the gene matches. The CDR3 DNA follows: TGTGCCAGCAGCTTGGTTAAAGCGGGAGTCGAGCAGTTCTTC. It is translated as CASSLVKAGVEQFF.

J is TRBJ1-2 and V is TRBV28; D is unclear. The V end was cut by 5 bases, the J end by 5 bases, with 12 bases between. There are 13 residues in the CDR3. Germline CDR1 MDHEN, CDR2 SYDVKM. For the CDR3, the DNA is TGTGCCAGCAGTCCCCGGTGGGAGTATGGCTACACCTTC. Encoded protein: CASSPRWEYGYTF.

The rearrangement joins TRBV5-1 to TRBJ2-3; 11 positions agree with TRBD2. Germline trimming cut 4 bases from V and 6 bases from J; bases unmatched to any gene: 7. This CDR3 is 15 amino acids long. Germline assignment: CDR1 SGHRS and CDR2 YFSETQ. Here the CDR3 reads CASSQLAGVSDTQYF. For the CDR3, the DNA is TGCGCCAGCAGCCAACTAGCGGGAGTTTCGGATACGCAGTATTTT.

The J gene is TRBJ2-7, the V gene TRBV9; 7 bases match TRBD1. The CDR3 is 13 amino acids. Germline V gene data show CDR1 as SGDLS and CDR2 as YYNGEE. After removal of 4 bases from V and 6 bases from J, the junction contained 7 bases not matched to a gene. CDR3 in amino acids: CASSTTGMSEQYF. CDR3 sequence (DNA): TGTGCCAGCAGCACGACAGGGATGAGCGAGCAGTACTTC.

As to this clone: Distinct nucleotide sequences in the sample also encode this CDR3. The V gene is TRBV5-1, the J gene TRBJ2-6; no clear D. The CDR3 length is 16 residues. Trimming stripped 2 bases from V and 1 base from J, with 10 bases between. Germline CDR1 reads SGHRS; CDR2 reads YFSETQ. CDR3 coding DNA: TGCGCCAGCAGCTTAGGGCCAACATCTGGGGCCAACGTCCTGACTTTC. Its translation is CASSLGPTSGANVLTF. The whole variable domain, remainder taken from reference TRBV5-1 and TRBJ2-6, is KAGVTQTPRYLIKTRGQQVTLSCSPISGHRSVSWYQQTPGQGLQFLFEYFSETQRNKGNFPGRFSGRQFSNSRSEMNVSTLELGDSALYLCASSLGPTSGANVLTFGAGSRLTVL.

This sequence joins TRBV9 and TRBJ1-3, with 7 bases lining up with TRBD1. Trimming removed 3 bases from V and 4 bases from J; junction bases left unmatched: 7. The V gene's germline CDR1 is SGDLS and CDR2 YYNGEE. CDR3 length: 15 amino acids. CDR3 loop: CASSATGAAGNTIYF. The CDR3 coding sequence is TGTGCCAGCAGCGCAACAGGGGCTGCCGGAAACACCATATATTTT.

The chain is built from TRBV11-2 and TRBJ1-4, with unresolved D. CDR1 is SGHAT and CDR2 is FQNNGV in the germline V gene. The CDR3 sequence is 15 residues long. Between the trimmed V and J ends, which lost 1 base and 4 bases, there was a span of 10 bases. In DNA form, the CDR3 reads TGTGCCAGCAGCTTAGTGGGCCGCGGTAATGAAAAACTGTTTTTT. Its protein is CASSLVGRGNEKLFF.

J is TRBJ2-2 and V is TRBV10-3, with 8 bases aligning to TRBD1. With V trimmed by 4 bases and J by 6 bases, 7 bases remained unmatched. From germline, CDR1 is ENHRY and CDR2 SYGVKD. This CDR3 has 15 amino acids. CDR3 DNA sequence: TGTGCCATCAGTGGGGCGGACAGGGTGGCCGGGGAGCTGTTTTTT. It codes for CAISGADRVAGELFF.

The chain recombines TRBV4-1 with TRBJ1-2; 8 nucleotides align to TRBD1. With V trimmed by 3 bases and J by 4 bases, 13 bases remained unmatched. From germline, CDR1 is MGHRA and CDR2 YSYEKL. This CDR3 region has 17 residues. CDR3 amino acids: CASSQGPTGGGIYGYTF. Written as DNA, the CDR3 is TGCGCCAGCAGCCAGGGCCCAACAGGGGGAGGGATCTATGGCTACACCTTC.

The gene calls are TRBV29-1 and TRBJ2-5, with D perhaps TRBD1 (6 bases). The CDR3 sequence is 15 residues long. V lost 4 bases and J lost 1, with 16 bases in between. From germline, CDR1 is SQVTM and CDR2 ANQGSEA. CDR3 in DNA: TGCAGCGTTGTGGGGACACCGAATATCCAAGAGACCCAGTACTTC. Translating it yields CSVVGTPNIQETQYF.

This clone has just a few counts. The chain carries TRBV28 and TRBJ2-7; 7 bases are shared with TRBD1. The length of the CDR3 is 12 residues. V shed 5 bases, J shed 2 bases, and the junction held 0 bases outside the gene matches. Germline CDR1 MDHEN, CDR2 SYDVKM. DNA of the CDR3: TGTGCCAGCAGTGGGACAGCCTACGAGCAGTACTTC. It yields the protein CASSGTAYEQYF. The variable domain in full, completed from reference TRBV28 and TRBJ2-7, reads DVKVTQSSRYLVKRTGEKVFLECVQDMDHENMFWYRQDPGLGLRLIYFSYDVKMKEKGDIPEGYSVSREKKERFSLILESASTNQTSMYLCASSGTAYEQYFGPGTRLTVT.

The rearrangement uses TRBV21-1 and TRBJ2-3; the table's D call, TRBD1, was not checked against the DNA. TRBV21-1 is listed as a pseudogene. The CDR3 loop spans 14 amino acids. For the CDR3, the DNA is TGTGCCAGCAGCCCGGACACCACCACAGATACGCAGTATTTT. Residues: CASSPDTTTDTQYF.

The rearrangement uses TRBV2 and TRBJ2-5; 9 bases line up with TRBD1. The CDR3 has 15 residues. Looked up from germline, CDR1 is SNHLY and CDR2 is FYNNEI. V was pared by 5 bases and J by 5 bases, with 9 bases of the junction left unmatched. CDR3 in amino acids: CASSTGTGSGETQYF. The DNA for the CDR3 is TGTGCCAGCAGTACCGGGACAGGGTCAGGGGAGACCCAGTACTTC.

V usage is TRBV5-6 and J usage is TRBJ1-2, with D maybe TRBD1 (5 bases). The germline CDR1 and CDR2 sequences are SGHDT and YYEEEE. V lost 0 bases and J lost 4, with 19 bases in between. This CDR3 comprises 17 residues. CDR3 sequence: CASSLVGTDSLRYGYTF. CDR3 DNA sequence: TGTGCCAGCAGCTTGGTTGGGACGGATTCCCTCCGCTATGGCTACACCTTC.

The chain has TRBV19 and TRBJ2-1; D is tentatively TRBD1 or TRBD2 (7 bases each). The germline CDR1 and CDR2 sequences are LNHDA and SQIVND (reference sequence). The CDR3 is 13 residues long. Trimming took 8 bases from V and 8 from J, leaving 16 bases between them. The CDR3 spells CASAGGVGDEQFF. CDR3 DNA sequence: TGTGCCAGTGCAGGGGGGGTTGGCGATGAGCAGTTCTTC.

Concerning this clone: Other nucleotide sequences in the sample specify the same CDR3. The genes are TRBV18 and TRBJ1-5; 10 bases map to TRBD1. Germline CDR1 KGHSH, CDR2 LQKENI. The CDR3 sequence is 15 residues long. The V gene end was trimmed by 2 bases and the J gene end by 2 bases; junction bases not matched to a gene: 0. This CDR3 reads CASSPGTGGNQPQHF. The CDR3 coding sequence is TGTGCCAGCTCACCAGGGACAGGGGGCAATCAGCCCCAGCATTTT.

This clone was counted a single time. V is TRBV2 and J is TRBJ2-4, with D possibly being TRBD1 (5 bases). This CDR3 contains 15 residues. Deletions cut 5 bases from V and 0 bases from J, with 11 bases between. CDR1 and CDR2 (germline): SNHLY, FYNNEI. The CDR3 sequence is CASSTTGLAKNIQYF. Here the CDR3 DNA reads TGTGCCAGCAGTACCACAGGTCTAGCCAAAAACATTCAGTACTTC. The entire variable domain, with the rest obtained from reference TRBV2 and TRBJ2-4, is as follows: EPEVTQTPSHQVTQMGQEVILRCVPISNHLYFYWYRQILGQKVEFLVSFYNNEISEKSEIFDDQFSVERPDGSNFTLKIRSTKLEDSAMYFCASSTTGLAKNIQYFGAGTRLSVL.

CDR3 amino acids: CASSLLALTGNQPQHF. In nucleotides, the CDR3 is TGTGCCAGCAGCTTACTCGCCCTTACGGGGAATCAGCCCCAGCATTTT. J is TRBJ1-5 and V is TRBV7-3; D is undetermined. The V end was cut by 2 bases, the J end by 4 bases, with 15 bases between. The CDR3 spans 16 residues. CDR1 is SGHTA and CDR2 is FQGTGA in the germline V gene.

V usage is TRBV29-1 and J usage is TRBJ2-1, with 9 bases lining up with TRBD1. Per the germline V gene, CDR1 is SQVTM and CDR2 is ANQGSEA. V shed 6 bases, J shed 6 bases, and the junction held 9 bases outside the gene matches. This CDR3 comprises 14 residues. DNA of the CDR3: TGCAGCGTCCAAACAGGGGGCAAAGGCAATGAGCAGTTCTTC. Translating it yields CSVQTGGKGNEQFF.

The chain has TRBV7-9 and TRBJ2-7; D is possibly TRBD2 (6 bases). Germline loops: CDR1 SEHNR, CDR2 FQNEAQ (reference sequence). The CDR3 length is 14 residues. V gave up 6 bases and J gave up 0 bases, with 12 bases separating them. The CDR3 region is CASREGRNSYEQYF. The CDR3 DNA reads as TGTGCCAGCAGGGAGGGACGGAACTCCTACGAGCAGTACTTC. Full variable domain (missing parts from reference TRBV7-9 and TRBJ2-7): DTGVSQNPRHKITKRGQNVTFRCDPISEHNRLYWYRQTLGQGPEFLTYFQNEAQLEKSRLLSDRFSAERPKGSFSTLEIQRTEQGDSAMYLCASREGRNSYEQYFGPGTRLTVT.

The sample holds one count of this clone. The chain is built from TRBV5-4 and TRBJ2-1; TRBD1 or TRBD2 may be the D gene (5 bases each). Trimming pared 4 bases from V and 4 bases from J, leaving 18 bases between. There are 16 residues in the CDR3. Germline V gene data show CDR1 as SGHNT and CDR2 as YYREEE (reference sequence). The CDR3 DNA sequence: TGTGCCAGCAGCCGAGCAAACCGGGACGGATACAATGAGCAGTTCTTC. Amino acid sequence: CASSRANRDGYNEQFF.

The chain couples TRBV6-1 to TRBJ2-1, with TRBD1 matching 9 bases. The CDR3 consists of 17 residues. Germline CDR1 MNHNS, CDR2 SASEGT. The V and J ends lost 4 bases and 2 bases, in that order; junction bases with no gene match: 9. The CDR3 is CASSGGLNRGPYNEQFF. In nucleotides, the CDR3 is TGTGCCAGCAGTGGGGGCCTCAACAGGGGGCCCTACAATGAGCAGTTCTTC.

CDR3: CASRLEGLGGNTIYF. CDR3 nucleotide sequence: TGTGCCAGCCGTCTAGAAGGGTTAGGTGGAAACACCATATATTTT. The chain combines TRBV5-8 with TRBJ1-3; no clear D. This CDR3 region has 15 residues. The germline gives CDR1 SGHTS, CDR2 YDEGEE. Trimming shortened V by 7 bases and J by 3 bases, and 17 bases separated the two germline ends. Drawing the rest from reference TRBV5-8 and TRBJ1-3, the complete variable domain is EAGVTQSPTHLIKTRGQQATLRCSPISGHTSVYWYQQALGLGLQFLLWYDEGEERNRGNFPPRFSGRQFPNYSSELNVNALELEDSALYLCASRLEGLGGNTIYFGEGSWLTVV.

With regard to this clone: Other DNA variants within this sample encode the same CDR3. J is TRBJ2-7 and V is TRBV5-1; 9 nucleotides line up with TRBD2. The CDR3 sequence is 14 residues long. V dropped 2 bases and J dropped 4; count of bases not matched to a gene: 4. Germline CDR1 and CDR2: SGHRS and YFSETQ. In DNA form, the CDR3 reads TGCGCCAGCAGCTTTAGCGGGAGCGCGTACGAGCAGTACTTC. Protein sequence: CASSFSGSAYEQYF. Together with reference TRBV5-1 and TRBJ2-7, the CDR3 gives the full variable domain: KAGVTQTPRYLIKTRGQQVTLSCSPISGHRSVSWYQQTPGQGLQFLFEYFSETQRNKGNFPGRFSGRQFSNSRSEMNVSTLELGDSALYLCASSFSGSAYEQYFGPGTRLTVT.

The gene calls are TRBV28 and TRBJ1-2; D not resolved. The CDR3 consists of 16 residues. V was shortened by 7 bases and J by 4 bases, with 22 bases between the two germline ends. Germline V CDR1 and CDR2: MDHEN, SYDVKM. CDR3 DNA sequence: TGTGCCAGCATGGTCGAAGCTGGCAAGCGGGGCTATGGCTACACCTTC. Translation: CASMVEAGKRGYGYTF.